The clone carrying this T cell receptor beta chain has at least ten counts. Its matching antigen is unknown. The source of the sample is a study of tumor-infiltrating lymphocytes in primary liver carcinoma. From 400 to 500 ng total RNA, TCR beta cDNA was generated with a primer in the constant region. Nested multiplex PCR, run for three rounds with slightly modified ARM-PCR, yielded TCR beta libraries. Amplification in the first two PCR rounds was performed using TRBV1-TRBV30 forward primers and a C-beta reverse primer for approximately 10 cycles each. TCRdb redid the calling of the multiplex PCR reads with MiXCR, one entry per CDR3 protein. The sample records 300,000 to 350,000 distinct CDR3 sequences, roughly 60% being singletons. This CDR3 is built from 12 residues. The V and J ends lost 1 base and 5 bases respectively, with 3 bases between them. Study-wide results and limits: Tumor top-250-clone fraction significantly exceeded that of blood (p = 0.039).

The authors took blood RNA from unsorted whole blood and also extracted germline DNA. Sequenced input: peripheral blood. This chain uses TRBV12-3 or TRBV12-4 with TRBJ1-5; no definite D call. This receptor was obtained from a woman younger than 45 with primary liver carcinoma and hepatitis B virus infection. CDR3 protein: CASSLVYQPQHF. DNA for the CDR3: TGTGCCAGCAGTTTAGTATATCAGCCCCAGCATTTT.